A selection of T cell receptor beta chains follows, all from one sample in a study of blood T cell repertoires in COVID-19. Assay used: immunoSEQ multiplex PCR; TCRdb lists only in-frame clones, some missing. The table records around 280,000 clones, about 87% of them present only once. Sequenced: peripheral blood. These receptors were obtained from a man between 65 and 79 years old with acute or convalescent COVID-19. Each CDR3 is given with its conserved first and last residue. The D gene is left open where the match is weak. The size field is filled for only some rows; it gives once, few, many or a size class.

j_call: TRBJ2-1
d_call: TRBD2
clone_size: few
v_call: TRBV3-1/TRBV3-2
cdr3_length: 14
cdr3_aa: CASSPGGPYNEQFF
cdr3_nt: TGTGCCAGCAGTCCGGGGGGACCCTACAATGAGCAGTTCTTC

j_call: TRBJ2-3
d_call: TRBD1
clone_size: .
v_call: TRBV7-3
cdr3_length: 14
cdr3_aa: CASRGGGFTDTQYF
cdr3_nt: TGTGCCAGCAGAGGGGGCGGGTTCACAGATACGCAGTATTTT

j_call: TRBJ1-6
d_call: .
clone_size: once
v_call: TRBV7-9
cdr3_length: 12
cdr3_aa: CASSLSPSPLHF
cdr3_nt: TGTGCCAGCAGCTTATCCCCGTCACCCCTCCACTTT

j_call: TRBJ2-1
d_call: TRBD1
clone_size: .
v_call: TRBV5-1
cdr3_length: 16
cdr3_aa: CASSLDSGTGRNEQFF
cdr3_nt: TGCGCCAGCAGCCTGGATTCCGGGACAGGGAGGAATGAGCAGTTCTTC

j_call: TRBJ2-4
d_call: .
clone_size: .
v_call: TRBV3-1/TRBV3-2
cdr3_length: 15
cdr3_aa: CASSPPGGLGNIQYF
cdr3_nt: TGTGCCAGCAGCCCCCCAGGAGGGCTCGGAAACATTCAGTACTTC

j_call: TRBJ2-2
d_call: .
clone_size: .
v_call: TRBV6-6
cdr3_length: 14
cdr3_aa: CASSYTRITGELFF
cdr3_nt: TGTGCCAGCAGTTACACGAGGATAACCGGGGAGCTGTTTTTT

j_call: TRBJ2-1
d_call: .
clone_size: .
v_call: TRBV9
cdr3_length: 14
cdr3_aa: CASSVRDLYNEQFF
cdr3_nt: TGTGCCAGCAGCGTCCGGGACTTGTACAATGAGCAGTTCTTC

j_call: TRBJ2-3
d_call: TRBD2
clone_size: .
v_call: TRBV7-2
cdr3_length: 14
cdr3_aa: CASSPGLLTDTQYF
cdr3_nt: TGTGCCAGCAGCCCGGGACTACTCACAGATACGCAGTATTTT

j_call: TRBJ2-3
d_call: .
clone_size: once
v_call: TRBV13
cdr3_length: 15
cdr3_aa: CASSLRAGITDTQYF
cdr3_nt: TGTGCCAGCAGCTTACGGGCAGGGATCACAGATACGCAGTATTTT

j_call: TRBJ2-2
d_call: TRBD2
clone_size: .
v_call: TRBV5-5
cdr3_length: 17
cdr3_aa: CASSARGLAGEAGELFF
cdr3_nt: TGTGCCAGCAGCGCCAGGGGGCTAGCGGGAGAGGCCGGGGAGCTGTTTTTT

j_call: TRBJ1-6
d_call: .
clone_size: once
v_call: TRBV28
cdr3_length: 14
cdr3_aa: CASSPVSYNSPLHF
cdr3_nt: TGTGCCAGCAGTCCCGTCTCCTATAATTCACCCCTCCACTTT

j_call: TRBJ2-3
d_call: TRBD2
clone_size: .
v_call: TRBV5-4
cdr3_length: 14
cdr3_aa: CASDSGGRTDTQYF
cdr3_nt: TGTGCCAGCGATAGCGGGGGACGCACAGATACGCAGTATTTT

j_call: TRBJ2-7
d_call: TRBD1
clone_size: once
v_call: TRBV5-6
cdr3_length: 15
cdr3_aa: CASSRLRDRGYEQYF
cdr3_nt: TGTGCCAGCAGCCGACTACGGGACAGAGGGTACGAGCAGTACTTC

j_call: TRBJ1-3
d_call: .
clone_size: .
v_call: TRBV23-1
cdr3_length: 15
cdr3_aa: CASSVPDRSGNTIYF
cdr3_nt: TGCGCCAGCTCAGTCCCCGACAGGTCTGGAAACACCATATATTTT

j_call: TRBJ2-7
d_call: TRBD2
clone_size: few
v_call: TRBV5-1
cdr3_length: 14
cdr3_aa: CASSQTSGSYEQYF
cdr3_nt: TGCGCCAGCAGCCAAACTAGCGGATCCTACGAGCAGTACTTC

j_call: TRBJ2-5
d_call: .
clone_size: .
v_call: TRBV30
cdr3_length: 17
cdr3_aa: CAWSVFSPSGYQETQYF
cdr3_nt: TGTGCCTGGAGTGTATTCTCCCCTTCAGGGTACCAAGAGACCCAGTACTTC

j_call: TRBJ2-3
d_call: .
clone_size: .
v_call: TRBV28
cdr3_length: 18
cdr3_aa: CASSFPTTGTPSQDTQYF
cdr3_nt: TGTGCCAGCAGTTTCCCGACCACAGGCACACCTTCACAAGATACGCAGTATTTT

j_call: TRBJ1-3
d_call: TRBD1
clone_size: .
v_call: TRBV29-1
cdr3_length: 15
cdr3_aa: CSVERTGVTGNTIYF
cdr3_nt: TGCAGCGTTGAGCGGACAGGGGTTACTGGAAACACCATATATTTT

j_call: TRBJ1-4
d_call: .
clone_size: .
v_call: TRBV7-2
cdr3_length: 15
cdr3_aa: CASSPQVSTNEKLFF
cdr3_nt: TGTGCCAGCAGCCCACAGGTTTCGACTAATGAAAAACTGTTTTTT

j_call: TRBJ1-1
d_call: .
clone_size: .
v_call: TRBV6-6
cdr3_length: 12
cdr3_aa: CASSQRGTEAFF
cdr3_nt: TGTGCCAGCAGTCAAAGGGGGACTGAAGCTTTCTTT

j_call: TRBJ2-5
d_call: TRBD1
clone_size: .
v_call: TRBV7-8
cdr3_length: 12
cdr3_aa: CASSWKDRPQYF
cdr3_nt: TGTGCCAGCAGCTGGAAGGACAGGCCCCAGTACTTC

j_call: TRBJ1-1
d_call: .
clone_size: once
v_call: TRBV7-2
cdr3_length: 15
cdr3_aa: CASSFLRVRDTEAFF
cdr3_nt: TGTGCCAGCAGCTTTCTCAGGGTTCGAGACACTGAAGCTTTCTTT

j_call: TRBJ1-5
d_call: .
clone_size: .
v_call: TRBV4-2
cdr3_length: 16
cdr3_aa: CASSPLGVRDNQPQHF
cdr3_nt: TGTGCCAGCAGCCCCCTCGGGGTGAGGGACAATCAGCCCCAGCATTTT

j_call: TRBJ1-1
d_call: .
clone_size: .
v_call: TRBV5-1
cdr3_length: 12
cdr3_aa: CASSHIDTEAFF
cdr3_nt: TGCGCCAGCAGCCACATCGACACTGAAGCTTTCTTT

j_call: TRBJ2-3
d_call: TRBD2
clone_size: .
v_call: TRBV5-4
cdr3_length: 14
cdr3_aa: CASSVAGVTDTQYF
cdr3_nt: TGTGCCAGCAGCGTAGCGGGGGTCACAGATACGCAGTATTTT

j_call: TRBJ2-1
d_call: TRBD2
clone_size: .
v_call: TRBV27
cdr3_length: 16
cdr3_aa: CASARGIIAGANEQFF
cdr3_nt: TGTGCCAGCGCCCGAGGGATAATAGCGGGAGCAAATGAGCAGTTCTTC

j_call: TRBJ2-7
d_call: TRBD2
clone_size: .
v_call: TRBV28
cdr3_length: 14
cdr3_aa: CACGTSGGTYEQYF
cdr3_nt: TGTGCCTGCGGTACTAGCGGGGGTACCTACGAGCAGTACTTC

j_call: TRBJ1-3
d_call: .
clone_size: .
v_call: TRBV7-2
cdr3_length: 13
cdr3_aa: CASQQGVGNTIYF
cdr3_nt: TGTGCCAGCCAGCAAGGGGTCGGAAACACCATATATTTT

j_call: TRBJ1-1
d_call: .
clone_size: many
v_call: TRBV5-1
cdr3_length: 16
cdr3_aa: CASSLGMGQPNTEAFF
cdr3_nt: TGCGCCAGCAGCTTGGGGATGGGACAACCGAACACTGAAGCTTTCTTT

j_call: TRBJ2-5
d_call: .
clone_size: .
v_call: TRBV11-3
cdr3_length: 15
cdr3_aa: CASSPRGPLQETQYF
cdr3_nt: TGTGCCAGCAGCCCCAGAGGGCCCCTCCAAGAGACCCAGTACTTC

j_call: TRBJ2-1
d_call: .
clone_size: .
v_call: TRBV15
cdr3_length: 12
cdr3_aa: CATSRDHNEQFF
cdr3_nt: TGTGCCACCAGCAGAGATCACAACGAGCAGTTCTTC

j_call: TRBJ1-1
d_call: .
clone_size: .
v_call: TRBV18
cdr3_length: 16
cdr3_aa: CASSPRTVSMNTEAFF
cdr3_nt: TGTGCCAGCTCACCGCGGACAGTGTCGATGAACACTGAAGCTTTCTTT

j_call: TRBJ1-2
d_call: .
clone_size: .
v_call: TRBV6-4
cdr3_length: 13
cdr3_aa: CASSEAPSRGYTF
cdr3_nt: TGTGCCAGCAGTGAGGCTCCCTCTCGAGGCTACACCTTC

j_call: TRBJ1-1
d_call: .
clone_size: .
v_call: TRBV4-3
cdr3_length: 13
cdr3_aa: CASSQETRTEAFF
cdr3_nt: TGCGCCAGCAGCCAAGAGACCAGGACTGAAGCTTTCTTT

j_call: TRBJ1-5
d_call: .
clone_size: .
v_call: TRBV19
cdr3_length: 14
cdr3_aa: CASSQPGIDQPQHF
cdr3_nt: TGTGCCAGTAGTCAACCCGGGATAGATCAGCCCCAGCATTTT

j_call: TRBJ1-6
d_call: .
clone_size: .
v_call: TRBV6-5
cdr3_length: 15
cdr3_aa: CASSSRQDDNSPLHF
cdr3_nt: TGTGCCAGCAGTTCCCGACAGGACGATAATTCACCCCTCCACTTT

j_call: TRBJ1-1
d_call: .
clone_size: .
v_call: TRBV10-3
cdr3_length: 13
cdr3_aa: CAISQGKGTEAFF
cdr3_nt: TGTGCCATCAGCCAGGGGAAAGGGACTGAAGCTTTCTTT

j_call: TRBJ2-7
d_call: .
clone_size: .
v_call: TRBV23-1
cdr3_length: 12
cdr3_aa: CASSHQGDEQYF
cdr3_nt: TGCGCCAGCAGTCACCAGGGTGACGAGCAGTACTTC

j_call: TRBJ2-7
d_call: .
clone_size: .
v_call: TRBV7-9
cdr3_length: 16
cdr3_aa: CASSPGFGDYSYEQYF
cdr3_nt: TGTGCCAGCAGCCCAGGATTCGGGGATTATTCCTACGAGCAGTACTTC

j_call: TRBJ2-7
d_call: .
clone_size: .
v_call: TRBV28
cdr3_length: 13
cdr3_aa: CASAGRQLYEQYF
cdr3_nt: TGTGCCAGCGCGGGGCGGCAACTCTACGAGCAGTACTTC

j_call: TRBJ1-1
d_call: .
clone_size: .
v_call: TRBV21-1
cdr3_length: 14
cdr3_aa: CASNEGGMNTEAFF
cdr3_nt: TGTGCCAGCAACGAGGGCGGAATGAACACTGAAGCTTTCTTT

j_call: TRBJ1-6
d_call: TRBD1
clone_size: once
v_call: TRBV6-5
cdr3_length: 13
cdr3_aa: CASSYEGGRPLHF
cdr3_nt: TGTGCCAGCAGTTACGAAGGGGGCAGACCCCTCCACTTT

j_call: TRBJ1-5
d_call: .
clone_size: few
v_call: TRBV30
cdr3_length: 13
cdr3_aa: CAWALEYNQPQHF
cdr3_nt: TGTGCCTGGGCCCTTGAGTACAATCAGCCCCAGCATTTT

j_call: TRBJ1-3
d_call: TRBD1
clone_size: few
v_call: TRBV18
cdr3_length: 16
cdr3_aa: CASSPETGVTGNTIYF
cdr3_nt: TGTGCCAGCTCACCGGAGACAGGGGTTACAGGAAACACCATATATTTT

j_call: TRBJ1-4
d_call: .
clone_size: .
v_call: TRBV7-6
cdr3_length: 16
cdr3_aa: CASSSSGGDVNEKLFF
cdr3_nt: TGTGCCAGCAGCTCTAGTGGGGGGGATGTTAATGAAAAACTGTTTTTT

j_call: TRBJ1-2
d_call: TRBD1
clone_size: .
v_call: TRBV4-3
cdr3_length: 17
cdr3_aa: CASSQDWQGALHYGYTF
cdr3_nt: TGCGCCAGCAGCCAAGATTGGCAGGGGGCGTTGCATTATGGCTACACCTTC

j_call: TRBJ1-5
d_call: TRBD1
clone_size: .
v_call: TRBV6-1
cdr3_length: 17
cdr3_aa: CASSAGQGPYSNQPQHF
cdr3_nt: TGTGCCAGCAGTGCGGGACAGGGACCTTATAGCAATCAGCCCCAGCATTTT

j_call: TRBJ1-1
d_call: TRBD1
clone_size: few
v_call: TRBV6-5
cdr3_length: 16
cdr3_aa: CASSSRTGLLATEAFF
cdr3_nt: TGTGCCAGCAGTTCCCGGACAGGGCTATTGGCCACTGAAGCTTTCTTT

j_call: TRBJ1-6
d_call: TRBD1
clone_size: .
v_call: TRBV5-1
cdr3_length: 16
cdr3_aa: CASSTDRGPYNSPLHF
cdr3_nt: TGCGCCAGCAGCACGGACAGGGGGCCTTATAATTCACCCCTCCACTTT

j_call: TRBJ1-1
d_call: TRBD1
clone_size: .
v_call: TRBV7-8
cdr3_length: 15
cdr3_aa: CASSLGDRVHTEAFF
cdr3_nt: TGTGCCAGCAGCTTAGGGGACAGGGTGCACACTGAAGCTTTCTTT

j_call: TRBJ1-4
d_call: TRBD1
clone_size: .
v_call: TRBV2
cdr3_length: 14
cdr3_aa: CASRVGQGNEKLFF
cdr3_nt: TGTGCCAGCAGGGTCGGACAGGGAAATGAAAAACTGTTTTTT

j_call: TRBJ2-7
d_call: TRBD1
clone_size: .
v_call: TRBV7-2
cdr3_length: 14
cdr3_aa: CASSSGTGFYEQYF
cdr3_nt: TGTGCCAGCAGCTCCGGGACAGGGTTCTACGAGCAGTACTTC

j_call: TRBJ1-1
d_call: .
clone_size: .
v_call: TRBV6-6
cdr3_length: 14
cdr3_aa: CASSYDEGNTEAFF
cdr3_nt: TGTGCCAGCAGTTACGACGAGGGGAACACTGAAGCTTTCTTT

j_call: TRBJ1-1
d_call: .
clone_size: .
v_call: TRBV4-3
cdr3_length: 13
cdr3_aa: CASSQARNTEAFF
cdr3_nt: TGCGCCAGCAGCCAGGCAAGGAACACTGAAGCTTTCTTT

j_call: TRBJ1-6
d_call: TRBD1
clone_size: .
v_call: TRBV19
cdr3_length: 15
cdr3_aa: CASRIGGFYNSPLHF
cdr3_nt: TGTGCCAGTAGGATAGGGGGCTTCTATAATTCACCCCTCCACTTT